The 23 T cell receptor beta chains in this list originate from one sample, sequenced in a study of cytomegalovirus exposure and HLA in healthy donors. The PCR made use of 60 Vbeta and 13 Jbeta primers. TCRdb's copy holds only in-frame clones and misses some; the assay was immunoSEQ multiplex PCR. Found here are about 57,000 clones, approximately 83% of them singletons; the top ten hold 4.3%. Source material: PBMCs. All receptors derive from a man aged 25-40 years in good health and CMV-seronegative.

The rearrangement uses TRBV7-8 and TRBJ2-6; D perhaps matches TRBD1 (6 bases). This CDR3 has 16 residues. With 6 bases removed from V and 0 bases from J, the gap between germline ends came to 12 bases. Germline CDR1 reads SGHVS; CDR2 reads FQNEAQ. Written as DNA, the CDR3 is TGTGCCAGCAGGCCCACAGGGCACTCTGGGGCCAACGTCCTGACTTTC. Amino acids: CASRPTGHSGANVLTF.

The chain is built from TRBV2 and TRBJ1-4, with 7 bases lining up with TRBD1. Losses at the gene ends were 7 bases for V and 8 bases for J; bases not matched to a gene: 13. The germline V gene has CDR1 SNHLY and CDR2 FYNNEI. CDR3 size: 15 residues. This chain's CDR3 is CASMVGDSSGEKLFF. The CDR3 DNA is TGTGCCAGCATGGTCGGGGACAGTTCGGGAGAAAAACTGTTTTTT.

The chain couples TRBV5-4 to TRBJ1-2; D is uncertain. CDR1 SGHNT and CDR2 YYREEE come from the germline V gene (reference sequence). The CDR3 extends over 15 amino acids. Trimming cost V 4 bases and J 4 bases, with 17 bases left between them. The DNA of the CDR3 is TGTGCCAGCAGCCCTCCGGGAGATTCTCTCTATGGCTACACCTTC. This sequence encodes CASSPPGDSLYGYTF.

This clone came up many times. The CDR3 loop reads CASSPAGSTDTQYF. The CDR3 nucleotides are TGTGCCAGCAGTCCGGCGGGGAGCACAGATACGCAGTATTTT. The chain has TRBV6-4 and TRBJ2-3; TRBD2 might be the D (6 bases). The CDR3 has 14 amino acids. The V end lost 5 bases, the J end lost 0 bases, and 9 bases lay between the germline ends. The germline CDR1 and CDR2 sequences are MRHNA and SNTAGT.

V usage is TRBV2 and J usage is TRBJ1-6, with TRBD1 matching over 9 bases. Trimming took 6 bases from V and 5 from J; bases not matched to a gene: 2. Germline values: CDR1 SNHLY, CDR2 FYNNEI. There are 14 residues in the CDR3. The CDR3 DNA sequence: TGTGCCAGCAGCGGGACAGGGAATAATTCACCCCTCCACTTT. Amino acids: CASSGTGNNSPLHF.

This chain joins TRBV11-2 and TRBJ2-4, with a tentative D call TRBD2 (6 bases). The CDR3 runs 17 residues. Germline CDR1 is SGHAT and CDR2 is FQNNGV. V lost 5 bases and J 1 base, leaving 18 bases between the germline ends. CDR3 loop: CASSVGLAGRAKNIQYF. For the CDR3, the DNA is TGTGCCAGCAGCGTGGGACTCGCCGGGCGGGCCAAAAACATTCAGTACTTC.

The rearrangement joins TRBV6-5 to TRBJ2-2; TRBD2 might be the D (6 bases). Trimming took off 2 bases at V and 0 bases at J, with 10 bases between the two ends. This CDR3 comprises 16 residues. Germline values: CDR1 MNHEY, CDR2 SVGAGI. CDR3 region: CASSYGGLPNTGELFF. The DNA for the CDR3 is TGTGCCAGCAGTTACGGAGGACTACCGAACACCGGGGAGCTGTTTTTT.

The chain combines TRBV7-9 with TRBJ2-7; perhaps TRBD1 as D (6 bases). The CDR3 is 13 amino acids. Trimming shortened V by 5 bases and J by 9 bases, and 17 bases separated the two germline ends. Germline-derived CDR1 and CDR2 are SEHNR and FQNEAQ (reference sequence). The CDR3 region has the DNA TGTGCCAGCAGCCCCGGGGACACTTGGGGGCAGTACTTC. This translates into CASSPGDTWGQYF. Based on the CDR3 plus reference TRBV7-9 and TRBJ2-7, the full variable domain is DTGVSQNPRHKITKRGQNVTFRCDPISEHNRLYWYRQTLGQGPEFLTYFQNEAQLEKSRLLSDRFSAERPKGSFSTLEIQRTEQGDSAMYLCASSPGDTWGQYFGPGTRLTVT.

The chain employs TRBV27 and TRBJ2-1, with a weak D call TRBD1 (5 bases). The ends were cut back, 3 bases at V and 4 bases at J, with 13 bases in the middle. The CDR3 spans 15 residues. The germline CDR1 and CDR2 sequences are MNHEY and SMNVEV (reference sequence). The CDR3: CASSFGQGMYNEQFF. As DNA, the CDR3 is TGTGCCAGCAGTTTCGGGCAGGGTATGTACAATGAGCAGTTCTTC.

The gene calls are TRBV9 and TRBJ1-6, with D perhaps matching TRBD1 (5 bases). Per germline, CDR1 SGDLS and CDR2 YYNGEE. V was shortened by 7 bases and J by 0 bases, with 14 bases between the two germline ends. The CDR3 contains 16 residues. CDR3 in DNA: TGTGCCAGCTCGCCGGAGGGGAGCTCCTATAATTCACCCCTCCACTTT. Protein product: CASSPEGSSYNSPLHF. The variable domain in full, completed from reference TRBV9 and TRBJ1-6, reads DSGVTQTPKHLITATGQRVTLRCSPRSGDLSVYWYQQSLDQGLQFLIQYYNGEERAKGNILERFSAQQFPDLHSELNLSSLELGDSALYFCASSPEGSSYNSPLHFGNGTRLTVT.

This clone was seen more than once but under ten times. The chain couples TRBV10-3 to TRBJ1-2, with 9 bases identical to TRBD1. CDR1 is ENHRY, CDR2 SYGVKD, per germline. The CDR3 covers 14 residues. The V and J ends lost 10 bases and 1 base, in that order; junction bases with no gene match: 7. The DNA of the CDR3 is TGTGCCAGTAGTACAGGGGGCAGTAACTATGGCTACACCTTC. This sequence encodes CASSTGGSNYGYTF.

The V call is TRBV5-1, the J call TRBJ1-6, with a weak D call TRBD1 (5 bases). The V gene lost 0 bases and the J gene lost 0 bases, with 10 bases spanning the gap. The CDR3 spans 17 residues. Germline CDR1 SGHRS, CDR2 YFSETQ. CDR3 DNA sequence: TGCGCCAGCAGCTTGGGGGGACTTAGCTCCTATAATTCACCCCTCCACTTT. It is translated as CASSLGGLSSYNSPLHF. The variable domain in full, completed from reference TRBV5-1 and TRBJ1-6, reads KAGVTQTPRYLIKTRGQQVTLSCSPISGHRSVSWYQQTPGQGLQFLFEYFSETQRNKGNFPGRFSGRQFSNSRSEMNVSTLELGDSALYLCASSLGGLSSYNSPLHFGNGTRLTVT.

In DNA, the CDR3 is TGTGCCAGCAGCGGAGCGGGGTCAGATACGCAGTATTTT. It yields the protein CASSGAGSDTQYF. This rearrangement joins TRBV7-2 to TRBJ2-3, with TRBD2 identical over 7 bases. The germline V gene encodes CDR1 SGHTA and CDR2 FQGNSA. The length of the CDR3 is 13 residues. V lost 5 bases, J lost 4 bases, and 3 bases stayed unmatched.

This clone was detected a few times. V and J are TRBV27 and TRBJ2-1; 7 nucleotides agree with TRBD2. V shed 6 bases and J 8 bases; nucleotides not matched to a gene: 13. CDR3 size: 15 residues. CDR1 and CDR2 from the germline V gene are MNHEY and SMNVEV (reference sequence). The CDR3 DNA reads TGTGCCAGCAGATCTACTAGCGCCCTGGGAGATGAGCAGTTCTTC. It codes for CASRSTSALGDEQFF.

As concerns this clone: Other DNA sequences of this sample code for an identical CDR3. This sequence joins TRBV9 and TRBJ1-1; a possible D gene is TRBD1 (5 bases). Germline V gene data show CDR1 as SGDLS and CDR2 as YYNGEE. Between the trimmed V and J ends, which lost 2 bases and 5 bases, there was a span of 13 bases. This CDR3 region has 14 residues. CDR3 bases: TGTGCCAGCAGCGTGGCGGGGGGTGGGACTGAAGCTTTCTTT. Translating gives CASSVAGGGTEAFF.

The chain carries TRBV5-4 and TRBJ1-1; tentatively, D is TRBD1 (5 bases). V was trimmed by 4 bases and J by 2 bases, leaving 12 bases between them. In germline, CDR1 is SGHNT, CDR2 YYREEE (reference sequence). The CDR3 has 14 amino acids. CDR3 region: CASSLGGGNTEAFF. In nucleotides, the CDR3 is TGTGCCAGCAGCCTGGGGGGAGGCAACACTGAAGCTTTCTTT.

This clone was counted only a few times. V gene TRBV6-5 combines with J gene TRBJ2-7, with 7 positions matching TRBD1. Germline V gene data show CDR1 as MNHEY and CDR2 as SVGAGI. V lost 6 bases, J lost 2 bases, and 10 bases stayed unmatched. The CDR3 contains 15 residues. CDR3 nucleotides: TGTGCCAGCAGACAGGGGCCGGGGACAGCCTACGAGCAGTACTTC. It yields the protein CASRQGPGTAYEQYF.

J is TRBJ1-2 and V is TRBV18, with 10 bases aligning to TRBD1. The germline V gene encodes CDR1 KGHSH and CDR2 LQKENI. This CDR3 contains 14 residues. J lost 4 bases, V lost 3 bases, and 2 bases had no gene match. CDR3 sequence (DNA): TGTGCCAGCTCACCTGACAGGGGGCTCTATGGCTACACCTTC. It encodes CASSPDRGLYGYTF.

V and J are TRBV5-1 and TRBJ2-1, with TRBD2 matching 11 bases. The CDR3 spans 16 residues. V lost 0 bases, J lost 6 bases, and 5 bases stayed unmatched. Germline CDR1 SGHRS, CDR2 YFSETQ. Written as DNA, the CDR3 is TGCGCCAGCAGCTTGGTCCTAGCGGGAGGTGGCAATGAGCAGTTCTTC. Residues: CASSLVLAGGGNEQFF.

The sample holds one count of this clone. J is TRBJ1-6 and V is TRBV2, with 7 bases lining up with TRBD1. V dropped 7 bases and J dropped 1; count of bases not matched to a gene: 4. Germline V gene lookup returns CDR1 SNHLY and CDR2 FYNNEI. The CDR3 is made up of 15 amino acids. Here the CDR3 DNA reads TGTGCCAGCACCGAGGGGGCATCCTATAATTCACCCCTCCACTTT. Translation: CASTEGASYNSPLHF.

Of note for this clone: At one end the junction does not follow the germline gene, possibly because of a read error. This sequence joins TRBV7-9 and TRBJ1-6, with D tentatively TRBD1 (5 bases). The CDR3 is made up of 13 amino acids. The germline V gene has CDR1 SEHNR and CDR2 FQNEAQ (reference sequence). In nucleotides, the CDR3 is TGTTCCAGCAGCTTAGTAGGGGATTCACCCCTCCACTTT. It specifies CSSSLVGDSPLHF. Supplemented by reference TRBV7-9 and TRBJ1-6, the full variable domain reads DTGVSQNPRHKITKRGQNVTFRCDPISEHNRLYWYRQTLGQGPEFLTYFQNEAQLEKSRLLSDRFSAERPKGSFSTLEIQRTEQGDSAMYLCSSSLVGDSPLHFGNGTRLTVT.

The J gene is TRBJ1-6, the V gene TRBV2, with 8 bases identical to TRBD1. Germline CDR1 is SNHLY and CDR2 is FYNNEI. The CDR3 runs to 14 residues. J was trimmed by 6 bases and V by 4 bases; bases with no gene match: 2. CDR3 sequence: CASSVDRGNSPLHF. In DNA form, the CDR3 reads TGTGCCAGCAGTGTCGACAGGGGTAATTCACCCCTCCACTTT. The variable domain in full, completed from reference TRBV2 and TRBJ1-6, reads EPEVTQTPSHQVTQMGQEVILRCVPISNHLYFYWYRQILGQKVEFLVSFYNNEISEKSEIFDDQFSVERPDGSNFTLKIRSTKLEDSAMYFCASSVDRGNSPLHFGNGTRLTVT.

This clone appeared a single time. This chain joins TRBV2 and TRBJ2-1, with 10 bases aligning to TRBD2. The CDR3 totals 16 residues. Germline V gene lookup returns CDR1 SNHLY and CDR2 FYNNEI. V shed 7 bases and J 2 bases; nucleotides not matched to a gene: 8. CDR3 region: CASTTSGTYTYNEQFF. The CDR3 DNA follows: TGTGCCAGCACCACTAGCGGGACCTATACCTACAATGAGCAGTTCTTC.